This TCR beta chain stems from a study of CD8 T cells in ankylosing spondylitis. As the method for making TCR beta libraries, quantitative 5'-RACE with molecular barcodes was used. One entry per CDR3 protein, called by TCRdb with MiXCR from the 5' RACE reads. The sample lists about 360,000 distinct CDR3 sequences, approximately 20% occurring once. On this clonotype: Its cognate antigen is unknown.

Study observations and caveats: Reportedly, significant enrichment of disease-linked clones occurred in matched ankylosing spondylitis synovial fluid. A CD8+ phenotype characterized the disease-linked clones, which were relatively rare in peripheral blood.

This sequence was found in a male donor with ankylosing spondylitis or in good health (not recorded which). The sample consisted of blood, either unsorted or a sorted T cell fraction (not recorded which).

CDR3 sequence: CSVEGAGGAPVNEQFF. The CDR3 region has the DNA TGCAGCGTTGAAGGGGCGGGCGGAGCCCCCGTCAATGAGCAGTTCTTC. This chain links TRBV29-1 with TRBJ2-1, with TRBD2 as a possible D gene (5 bases). This CDR3 contains 16 residues. CDR1 is SQVTM and CDR2 is ANQGSEA in the germline V gene. V lost 1 base to trimming and J lost 6 bases, with 19 bases between them.